This T cell receptor beta chain comes out of a study of cytomegalovirus exposure and HLA in healthy donors. TCRdb keeps only in-frame clones here, not all; method: immunoSEQ multiplex PCR. The repertoire holds some 120,000 clones, 85% to 90% seen once, with about 1.9% in the top ten. Sequenced material: PBMCs. The sequence was collected from a woman aged 18 to 35 in good health and CMV-seronegative.

The CDR3 coding sequence is TGTGCCAGCAGCCGGGGTCCCAATGAGCAGTTCTTC. It codes for CASSRGPNEQFF. The chain employs TRBV11-2 and TRBJ2-1; D is perhaps TRBD2 (5 bases). Germline-derived CDR1 and CDR2 are SGHAT and FQNNGV. Trimming cost V 5 bases and J 6 bases, with 8 bases left between them. This CDR3 has 12 residues.